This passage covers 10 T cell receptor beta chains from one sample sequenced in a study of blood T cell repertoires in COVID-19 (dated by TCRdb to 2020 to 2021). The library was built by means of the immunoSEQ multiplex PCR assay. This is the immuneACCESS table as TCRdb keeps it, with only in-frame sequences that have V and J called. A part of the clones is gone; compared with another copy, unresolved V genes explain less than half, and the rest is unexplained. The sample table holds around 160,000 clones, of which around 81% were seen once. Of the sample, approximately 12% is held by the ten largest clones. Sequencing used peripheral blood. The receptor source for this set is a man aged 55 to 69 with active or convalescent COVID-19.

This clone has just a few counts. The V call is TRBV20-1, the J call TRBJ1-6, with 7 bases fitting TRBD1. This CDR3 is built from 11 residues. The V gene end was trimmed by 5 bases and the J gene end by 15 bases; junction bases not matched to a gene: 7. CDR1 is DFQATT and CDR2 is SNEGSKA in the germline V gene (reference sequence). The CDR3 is CSAATGHFLHF. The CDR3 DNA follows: TGCAGTGCTGCGACAGGGCATTTCCTCCACTTT.

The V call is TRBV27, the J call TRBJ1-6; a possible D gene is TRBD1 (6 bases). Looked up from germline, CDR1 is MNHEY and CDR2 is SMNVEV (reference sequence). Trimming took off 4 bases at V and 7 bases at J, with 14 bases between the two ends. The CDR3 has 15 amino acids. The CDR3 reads CASSSSGTLNSPLHF. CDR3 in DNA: TGTGCCAGCAGTTCCTCCGGGACACTCAATTCACCCCTCCACTTT.

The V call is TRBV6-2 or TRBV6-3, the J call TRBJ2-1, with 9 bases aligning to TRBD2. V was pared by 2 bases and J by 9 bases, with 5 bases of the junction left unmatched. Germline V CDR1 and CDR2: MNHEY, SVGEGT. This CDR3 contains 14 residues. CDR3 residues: CASSYELAGSEQFF. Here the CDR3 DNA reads TGTGCCAGCAGTTACGAGCTAGCGGGAAGTGAGCAGTTCTTC.

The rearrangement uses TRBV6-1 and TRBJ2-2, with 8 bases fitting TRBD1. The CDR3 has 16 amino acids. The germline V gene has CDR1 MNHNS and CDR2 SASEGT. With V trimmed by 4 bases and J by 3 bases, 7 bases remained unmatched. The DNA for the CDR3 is TGTGCCAGCAGTGCACTGACAGGGGCTGACACCGGGGAGCTGTTTTTT. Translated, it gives CASSALTGADTGELFF.

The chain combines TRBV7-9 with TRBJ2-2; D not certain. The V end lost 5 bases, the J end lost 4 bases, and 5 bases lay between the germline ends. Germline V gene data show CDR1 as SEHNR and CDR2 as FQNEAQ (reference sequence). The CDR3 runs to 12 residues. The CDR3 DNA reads TGTGCCAGCAGCATCTCCACCGGGGAGCTGTTTTTT. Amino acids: CASSISTGELFF.

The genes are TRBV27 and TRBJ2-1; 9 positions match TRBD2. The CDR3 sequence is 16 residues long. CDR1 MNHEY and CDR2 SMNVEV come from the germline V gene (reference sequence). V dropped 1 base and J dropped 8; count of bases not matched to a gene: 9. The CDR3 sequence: CASSLLASGTPHEQFF. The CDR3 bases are TGTGCCAGCAGTTTATTGGCTAGCGGGACCCCCCATGAGCAGTTCTTC.

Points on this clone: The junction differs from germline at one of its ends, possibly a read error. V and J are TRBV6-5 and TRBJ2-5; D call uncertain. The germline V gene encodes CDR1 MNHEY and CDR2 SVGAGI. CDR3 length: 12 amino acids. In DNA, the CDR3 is TGTGCCAGCAGCTATCGACAAGGGACCCAGTACTTC. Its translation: CASSYRQGTQYF.

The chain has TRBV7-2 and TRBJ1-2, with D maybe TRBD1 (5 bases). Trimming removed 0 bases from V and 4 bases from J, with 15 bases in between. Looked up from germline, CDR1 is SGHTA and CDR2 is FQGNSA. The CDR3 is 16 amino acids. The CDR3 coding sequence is TGTGCCAGCAGCTTAGCGCGTTGGCAGGGAGGCTATGGCTACACCTTC. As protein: CASSLARWQGGYGYTF.

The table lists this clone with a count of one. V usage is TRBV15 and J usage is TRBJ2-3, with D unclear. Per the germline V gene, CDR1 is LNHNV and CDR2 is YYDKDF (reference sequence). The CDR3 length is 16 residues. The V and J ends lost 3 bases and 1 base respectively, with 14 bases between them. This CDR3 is CATSRTPRPGTDTQYF. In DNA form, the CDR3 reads TGTGCCACCAGCAGGACTCCCCGTCCCGGCACAGATACGCAGTATTTT.

CDR3 amino acids: CASSLRLAVYNEQFF. The CDR3, as DNA: TGTGCCAGCAGCTTGAGATTAGCGGTCTACAATGAGCAGTTCTTC. The chain combines TRBV5-4 with TRBJ2-1; weak D call: TRBD2 (6 bases). CDR1 and CDR2 from the germline V gene are SGHNT and YYREEE (reference sequence). Trimming left V 1 base short and J 3 bases short, with 11 bases between. The CDR3 has 15 amino acids.